The clone carrying this TCR beta chain came up once. As yet, its antigen is unknown. Generated by immunoSEQ multiplex PCR, the TCRdb table keeps only in-frame clones and is missing some. There are a few million clones in the sample; 90% to 97% occur only once, and roughly 0.13% lies in the top ten. This sample is drawn from a study of shared clonotypes between healthy human individuals. Overall study results and limits: Inspection by rarefaction showed sorted-subset sequencing to be incomplete despite large depth.

Trimming pared 3 bases from V and 8 bases from J, leaving 16 bases between. The CDR3 has 13 amino acids. The germline V gene encodes CDR1 GTSNPN and CDR2 SVGIG (reference sequence). This TCR came from a man aged 18 to 30 in good health. Sequencing was performed on naive CD4+ T cells sorted from blood. As for subset: CD45RA+ positively selected. The chain carries TRBV30 and TRBJ1-2; D gene ambiguous. CDR3 in DNA: TGTGCCTGGAGAGGTGAGGCCAATCGGGGCTACACCTTC. Translated, it gives CAWRGEANRGYTF.